The T cell receptor beta chain described here comes from a study of identical twins. Study observations and caveats: Cord blood beta clonotypes present at high abundance carried fewer insertions; no such pattern appeared in memory repertoires.

This CDR3 is 14 amino acids long. V shed 3 bases and J shed 1 base, with 10 bases lying between them. Only a few counts were recorded for this clonotype. Its specificity is not known. TCRdb re-called the 5' RACE reads with MiXCR, one entry per CDR3 protein. This sample has about 720,000 distinct CDR3 sequences, with 15% to 20% found just once. These sequences were also reported in another study, on T cells expressing NK-cell markers. From that study: Only alpha-beta TCR T cells were sorted in several experiments, using an anti-gamma-delta TCR antibody.

This receptor was obtained from a woman aged 18-29 years in good health. J is TRBJ2-7 and V is TRBV12-3 or TRBV12-4, with D uncertain. The sequenced material came from PBMCs. DNA of the CDR3: TGTGCCAGCAGTTTTGGCATGGAATCCTACGAGCAGTACTTC. As protein: CASSFGMESYEQYF.